Described below is a single T cell receptor beta chain sequence and its context. Its antigen is not known. The record originates from a study of identical twins. Trimming shortened V by 4 bases and J by 5 bases, and 8 bases separated the two germline ends. Germline V lookup: CDR1 MDHEN, CDR2 SYDVKM. This CDR3 region has 12 residues. Study results and limitations: Beta out-of-frame twin sharing showed a weaker excess. Out-of-frame alpha sequences shared between twins exhibited an excess of low generation probability. Cord blood beta clonotypes that were abundant carried fewer insertions, and memory repertoires showed no such trend. With monozygotic twins, out-of-frame TCR alpha sharing exceeded what models estimated.

TCRdb itself ran the 5' RACE reads through MiXCR, one entry per CDR3 protein. The table includes about 220,000 distinct CDR3 sequences, 6% to 9% detected once. The same sample was also used in a study of yellow fever vaccine responses in identical twins.

The receptor was derived from a woman under 30 in good health. V gene TRBV28 combines with J gene TRBJ1-2; D is undetermined. Sequences were obtained from memory (CD45RO+) T cells sorted from blood. The CDR3 sequence: CASSWSGYGYTF. The CDR3 coding sequence is TGTGCCAGCAGTTGGTCGGGATATGGCTACACCTTC.